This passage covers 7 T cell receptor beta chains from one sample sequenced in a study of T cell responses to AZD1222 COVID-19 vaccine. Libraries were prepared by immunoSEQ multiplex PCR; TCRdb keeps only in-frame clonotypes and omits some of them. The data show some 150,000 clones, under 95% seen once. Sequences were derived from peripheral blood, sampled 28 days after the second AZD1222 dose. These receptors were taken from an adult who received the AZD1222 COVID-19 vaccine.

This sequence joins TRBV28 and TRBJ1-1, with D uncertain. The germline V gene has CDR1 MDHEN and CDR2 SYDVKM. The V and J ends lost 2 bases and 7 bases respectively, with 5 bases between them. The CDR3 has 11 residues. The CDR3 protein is CASSLGLEAFF. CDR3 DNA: TGTGCCAGCAGTTTAGGGCTTGAAGCTTTCTTT.

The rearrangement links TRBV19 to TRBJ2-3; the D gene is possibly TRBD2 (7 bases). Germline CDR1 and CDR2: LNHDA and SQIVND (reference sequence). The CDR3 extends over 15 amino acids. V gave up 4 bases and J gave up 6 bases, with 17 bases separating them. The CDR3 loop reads CASSKGGILKDTQYF. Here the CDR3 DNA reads TGTGCCAGTAGTAAGGGGGGGATCTTGAAGGATACGCAGTATTTT.

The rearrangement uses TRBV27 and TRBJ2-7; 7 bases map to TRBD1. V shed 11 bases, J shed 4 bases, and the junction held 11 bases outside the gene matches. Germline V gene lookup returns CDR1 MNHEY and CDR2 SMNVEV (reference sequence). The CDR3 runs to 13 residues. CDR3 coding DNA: TGTGCCGTTGGGAAGGGGGCGTCTTACGAGCAGTACTTC. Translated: CAVGKGASYEQYF.

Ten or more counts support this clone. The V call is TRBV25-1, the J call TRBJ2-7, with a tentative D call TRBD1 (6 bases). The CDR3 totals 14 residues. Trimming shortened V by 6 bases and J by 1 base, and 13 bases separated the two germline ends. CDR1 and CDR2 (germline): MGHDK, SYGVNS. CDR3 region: CASRPTGPSYEQYF. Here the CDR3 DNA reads TGTGCCAGCAGGCCCACAGGGCCTTCCTACGAGCAGTACTTC.

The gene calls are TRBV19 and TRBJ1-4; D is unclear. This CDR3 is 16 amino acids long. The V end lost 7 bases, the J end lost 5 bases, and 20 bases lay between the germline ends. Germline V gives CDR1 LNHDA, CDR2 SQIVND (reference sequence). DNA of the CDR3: TGTGCCAGTACCAAAACTTTGGCAGGAAGAAATGAAAAACTGTTTTTT. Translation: CASTKTLAGRNEKLFF.

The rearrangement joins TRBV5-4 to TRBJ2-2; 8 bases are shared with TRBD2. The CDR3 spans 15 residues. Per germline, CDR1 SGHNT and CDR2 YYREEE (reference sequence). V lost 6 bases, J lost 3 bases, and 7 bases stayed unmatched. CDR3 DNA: TGTGCCAGCACACCAGCGGGAGATCACACCGGGGAGCTGTTTTTT. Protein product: CASTPAGDHTGELFF.

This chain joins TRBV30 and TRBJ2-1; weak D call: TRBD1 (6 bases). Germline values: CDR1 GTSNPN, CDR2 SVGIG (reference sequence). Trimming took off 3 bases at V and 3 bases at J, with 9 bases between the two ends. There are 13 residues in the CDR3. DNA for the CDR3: TGTGCCTGGAGGCCGGACAGCTACAATGAGCAGTTCTTC. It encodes CAWRPDSYNEQFF.